This TCR beta chain was sequenced during a study of T cells after yellow fever vaccination. This clonotype turned up a few times. The CDR3 runs to 14 residues. V lost 3 bases to trimming and J lost 1 base, with 9 bases between them. CDR1 and CDR2 (germline): KGHSH, LQKENI. From the 5' RACE reads, TCRdb called clonotypes with MiXCR, one entry per CDR3 protein. The repertoire includes a few hundred thousand distinct CDR3 sequences, around 8.1% of them detected once, and roughly a sixth sits in the top ten. This specimen was PBMCs, taken roughly seven weeks after the first yellow fever vaccination. This rearrangement joins TRBV18 to TRBJ1-1, with D unclear. The receptor was derived from a man aged 18 to 35 who received the YFV17D yellow fever vaccine. CDR3 nucleotides: TGTGCCAGCTCACCCAGGCAGGAGAACACTGAAGCTTTCTTT. Translated: CASSPRQENTEAFF. Combining the CDR3 with reference TRBV18 and TRBJ1-1 gives the whole variable domain NAGVMQNPRHLVRRRGQEARLRCSPMKGHSHVYWYRQLPEEGLKFMVYLQKENIIDESGMPKERFSAEFPKEGPSILRIQQVVRGDSAAYFCASSPRQENTEAFFGQGTRLTVV.